The present T cell receptor beta chain was sequenced within a study of human T cells and chemical hapten exposure (dated by TCRdb to the early 2020s). In the study overall: For sensitization, 2% DPC in acetone was applied to a 2 cm by 2 cm area of upper inner arm skin. Throughout the roughly 25-week study period, patients were also given weekly therapeutic DPC doses on the scalp. Patch testing was done on the upper back using Finn chambers containing 0.01% DPC, and results were scored after 6 days according to International Contact Dermatitis Research Group standards. Alopecia areata with under or over 50% scalp involvement, alopecia totalis and alopecia universalis were represented in the patient cohort, which was mostly female. Libraries were pooled for sequencing, and variation in per-sample TCR yields was attributed mainly to small differences in library volumes within the pool. In alopecia patients, the study followed how the peripheral blood TCR repertoire changed in vivo over primary and secondary sensitization to diphenylcyclopropenone (DPC), a hapten. Blood samples were taken from patients before sensitization (week 0) and at 2, 6 and about 24 weeks after DPC sensitization. Approximately 30 alopecia patients provided blood for TCR sequencing at one to four time points (pre-sensitization, 2, 6 and 24 weeks). Summary of the overall study and its limitations: Alopecia, a presumed autoimmune disease, was present in all patients, so the immune response of the patients might differ from that of healthy individuals. Repeated subsampling changed both the strength of the expansion versus patch-test correlation and the threshold at which the correlation became significant. Patch test score correlated positively with the number of PT1 expanded TCRs, reaching significance at thresholds 8, 16 and 32 but not at 4. The number of TCRs above 1 in 1000 frequency did not change with DPC sensitization; there was no evidence of global repertoire structure alterations. Significantly more large CDR3 similarity clusters were formed by expanded TCRs than by pre-sensitization or healthy control sets, consistent with antigen-driven responses.

The meaning of the sample's time point label: patch test 3, about 24 weeks after DPC sensitization. The treatment or condition label corresponds to: therapeutic diphenylcyclopropenone sensitization with weekly scalp DPC. At each patch-test visit, blood was drawn before the patch test was applied. Patients were considered eligible if aged 18 to 70, diagnosed with alopecia and deemed suitable for DPC therapy, and patients were excluded if pregnant. Total RNA was isolated from unfractionated whole blood collected in Tempus Blood RNA tubes. Details on this clonotype: What antigen it recognizes has not been identified. The sample holds no much larger clone one base away, and base qualities are not on file.

Library prep was done by RACE. Sequencing was carried out with a NextSeq 500. During library preparation, unique molecular identifiers were attached to individual cDNA molecules so that TCRs could be counted quantitatively and reproducibly. From each blood RNA sample, both TCR alpha and TCR beta chains were sequenced. The authors' pipeline ran thus. The median number of TCRs per sample was 90,000 to 100,000, ranging from 23,224 to 690,600. The Decombinator software suite was used to annotate the V, J and CDR3 of the TCR reads. Every sample was subsampled to the same number of TCRs (28,000) for the PS versus PT1 abundance plots. Expanded TCRs were defined as absent before sensitization and observed at least eight times at the 2-week time point. TCRdb took the public reads, trimmed them with fastp at Q25, ran MiXCR for clone calling and kept in-frame beta chains. A single entry per CDR3 protein holds the most common genes and DNA from its merged rows. TCRdb assigned the V and J calls; the authors' analysis was not used. This sample has roughly 89,000 distinct CDR3 sequences in its table, and about a tenth of those were observed once. The leading ten clones occupy more than 0.85% of the sample.

The CDR3 measures 14 amino acids from cysteine to phenylalanine. Only the CDR3 region is kept as DNA, spanning 42 bases read in frame from base 1. The germline V gene sets CDR1 to SGHTA and CDR2 to FQGNSA. Relative to germline, V is missing 5 bases and J is missing 5 bases, with 4 bases of the junction outside any gene match. The sequenced sample was whole blood, obtained in connection with sensitization to the hapten diphenylcyclopropenone (DPC). The receptor chain draws on TRBV7-2 and TRBJ1-4, with 8 central nucleotides matching TRBD1. The TCR comes from a woman aged 25 to 39 with alopecia areata. Some clones in this sample may be carry-over from other donors' samples. The bases read TGTGCCAGCAGCAGGACAGGGATGAATGAAAAACTGTTTTTT. Its protein is CASSRTGMNEKLFF.